These 4 T cell receptor beta chains came from one sample sequenced in a study of T cell responses to AZD1222 COVID-19 vaccine. Data came from immunoSEQ multiplex PCR; TCRdb stores just in-frame clones and leaves some out. There are just over 150,000 clones in the sample; 90% occur only once, and roughly 1.9% lies in the top ten. The starting material was peripheral blood, obtained on day 0 of AZD1222 vaccination. The receptors shown here come from an adult in good health.

This rearrangement joins TRBV27 to TRBJ1-6, with a tentative D call TRBD1 (5 bases). CDR3 size: 14 residues. The germline V gene encodes CDR1 MNHEY and CDR2 SMNVEV (reference sequence). The V end lost 7 bases, the J end lost 3 bases, and 10 bases lay between the germline ends. The CDR3 nucleotides are TGTGCCAGCACGACAGAATACTATAATTCACCCCTCCACTTT. This gives the protein CASTTEYYNSPLHF.

The V call is TRBV2, the J call TRBJ2-4, with 7 bases fitting TRBD1. The CDR3 extends over 14 amino acids. Losses at the gene ends were 8 bases for V and 0 bases for J; bases not matched to a gene: 4. The germline V gene has CDR1 SNHLY and CDR2 FYNNEI. CDR3 nucleotides: TGTGCCAGCCAGGACAGGCTAGCCAAAAACATTCAGTACTTC. This translates into CASQDRLAKNIQYF.

This clone was observed a single time. V gene TRBV7-2 combines with J gene TRBJ1-2; D possibly corresponds to TRBD1 (5 bases). Germline lookup yields CDR1 SGHTA and CDR2 FQGNSA. Trimming removed 2 bases from V and 5 bases from J, with 9 bases in between. This CDR3 contains 13 residues. CDR3 sequence reads: CASSLPGGYGYTF. As DNA, the CDR3 is TGTGCCAGCAGCTTACCGGGGGGGTATGGCTACACCTTC.

This rearrangement joins TRBV28 to TRBJ1-2, with D possibly being TRBD1 (5 bases). This CDR3 is 13 amino acids long. V was trimmed by 6 bases and J by 2 bases, leaving 10 bases between them. Germline values: CDR1 MDHEN, CDR2 SYDVKM. Here the CDR3 DNA reads TGTGCCAGCAGGAGGGGCGGGAACTATGGCTACACCTTC. Its translation is CASRRGGNYGYTF.